Detailed here is one T cell receptor beta chain. The data derive from a study of PD-1 blockade in classical Hodgkin lymphoma. Germline V lookup: CDR1 SGHDN, CDR2 FVKESK. This CDR3 has 14 residues. V lost 3 bases to trimming and J lost 4 bases; unmatched junction nucleotides: 6. Clones were sequenced by immunoSEQ multiplex PCR, and TCRdb holds only the in-frame ones, with some missing. The data show almost 95,000 clones, more than 80% seen once. Time point noted: cycle 4 day 1 (C4D1), after 5 to 7 weeks of nivolumab. Every patient had relapsed following autologous stem cell transplantation, and cohorts differed in brentuximab vedotin exposure.

The source was peripheral blood mononuclear cells (PBMCs), collected before the fourth cycle of nivolumab. The chain employs TRBV14 and TRBJ2-7; 7 nucleotides agree with TRBD1. This TCR derives from a human donor with classical Hodgkin lymphoma. The CDR3 loop reads CASSQLGQPYEQYF. CDR3 coding DNA: TGTGCCAGCAGCCAGCTGGGACAGCCTTACGAGCAGTACTTC.